This TCR beta chain is drawn from a study of technical replicates of blood from several donors. Data came from immunoSEQ multiplex PCR; TCRdb stores just in-frame clones and leaves some out. The sample holds 9,500 to 15,000 clones, roughly nine tenths seen once. Trimming took off 1 base at V and 14 bases at J, with 11 bases between the two ends. Germline V gene data show CDR1 as LNHNV and CDR2 as YYDKDF (reference sequence). This CDR3 region has 12 residues. The sequenced material came from PBMCs. The TCR comes from a human donor in good health. The chain uses TRBV15 and TRBJ1-4; unclear D gene. Here the CDR3 reads CATSRAADRLFF. Here the CDR3 DNA reads TGTGCCACCAGCAGAGCGGCGGATCGGCTGTTTTTT.